These 26 T cell receptor beta chains were sequenced from one sample in a study of blood T cell repertoires in COVID-19. TCRdb keeps only in-frame clones here, not all; method: immunoSEQ multiplex PCR. The table includes 120,000 or so clones, roughly 83% detected once. The source material was peripheral blood. The receptor source for this set is a middle-aged man with active or convalescent COVID-19.

The rearrangement uses TRBV14 and TRBJ1-6; TRBD1 is a possible D gene (5 bases). The CDR3 has 14 amino acids. Germline V gene data show CDR1 as SGHDN and CDR2 as FVKESK. Trimming took off 5 bases at V and 7 bases at J, with 12 bases between the two ends. The CDR3: CASSFRGGNSPLHF. CDR3 coding DNA: TGTGCCAGCAGCTTCCGGGGGGGAAATTCACCCCTCCACTTT.

The rearrangement joins TRBV6-2 or TRBV6-3 to TRBJ1-3; D uncertain. CDR1 is MNHEY, CDR2 SVGEGT, per germline. V was shortened by 6 bases and J by 0 bases, with 18 bases between the two germline ends. The length of the CDR3 is 17 residues. This CDR3 is CASSPIMGRISGNTIYF. The CDR3 coding sequence is TGTGCCAGCAGCCCTATAATGGGCCGCATCTCTGGAAACACCATATATTTT.

The rearrangement joins TRBV2 to TRBJ1-2; weak D call: TRBD1 (6 bases). The CDR3 is made up of 12 amino acids. V was pared by 11 bases and J by 8 bases, with 18 bases between. Germline CDR1 is SNHLY and CDR2 is FYNNEI. CDR3 nucleotide sequence: TGTGCCTCCTGGGGGGGGCTCCGAGGCTACACCTTC. It codes for CASWGGLRGYTF. The whole variable domain, remainder taken from reference TRBV2 and TRBJ1-2, is EPEVTQTPSHQVTQMGQEVILRCVPISNHLYFYWYRQILGQKVEFLVSFYNNEISEKSEIFDDQFSVERPDGSNFTLKIRSTKLEDSAMYFCASWGGLRGYTFGSGTRLTVV.

A single count supports this clone. The V call is TRBV27, the J call TRBJ2-3; D is perhaps TRBD2 (6 bases). The CDR3 is made up of 14 amino acids. Germline-derived CDR1 and CDR2 are MNHEY and SMNVEV (reference sequence). Between the trimmed V and J ends, which lost 3 bases and 4 bases, there was a span of 11 bases. Here the CDR3 reads CASSLEGWADTQYF. CDR3 bases: TGTGCCAGCAGTTTGGAGGGGTGGGCAGATACGCAGTATTTT.

This clone was observed once. The rearrangement uses TRBV7-9 and TRBJ2-2, with a tentative D call TRBD2 (5 bases). The germline CDR1 and CDR2 sequences are SEHNR and FQNEAQ (reference sequence). V was trimmed by 0 bases and J by 4 bases, leaving 15 bases between them. This CDR3 is built from 17 residues. In DNA form, the CDR3 reads TGTGCCAGCAGCTTAGCCTACGGTGAGGGTGTCACCGGGGAGCTGTTTTTT. Its protein is CASSLAYGEGVTGELFF.

In its sample, this clone was seen a few times. The rearrangement joins TRBV5-6 to TRBJ2-1; 9 positions match TRBD2. CDR3 length: 14 amino acids. The junction had 11 bases not matched to a gene; V was cut back by 7 bases and J by 9 bases. Germline assignment: CDR1 SGHDT and CDR2 YYEEEE. Here the CDR3 reads CASLGVAGDGEQFF. For the CDR3, the DNA is TGTGCCAGCCTTGGGGTAGCGGGGGATGGTGAGCAGTTCTTC.

The CDR3 spells CASSYRGQSVPDTQYF. CDR3 coding DNA: TGTGCCAGCAGCTACCGCGGGCAGAGCGTTCCAGATACGCAGTATTTT. This chain links TRBV7-9 with TRBJ2-3; weak D call: TRBD2 (5 bases). In germline, CDR1 is SEHNR, CDR2 FQNEAQ (reference sequence). Trimming removed 4 bases at V and 4 bases at J, with 18 bases between. CDR3 length: 16 amino acids.

The chain uses TRBV7-3 and TRBJ2-7, with 13 bases matching TRBD2. Per the germline V gene, CDR1 is SGHTA and CDR2 is FQGTGA. The CDR3 extends over 17 amino acids. Losses at the gene ends were 3 bases for V and 7 bases for J; bases not matched to a gene: 12. The CDR3 protein is CASSFLTSGGASMEQYF. CDR3 DNA sequence: TGTGCCAGCAGCTTCCTTACTAGCGGGGGGGCCTCTATGGAGCAGTACTTC.

The chain has TRBV11-1 and TRBJ2-7, with D hard to call. CDR3 size: 16 residues. Germline values: CDR1 SGHAT, CDR2 FQDESV (reference sequence). Trimming took 5 bases from V and 3 from J, leaving 20 bases between them. The CDR3 here is CASSPATNRRDYEQYF. The CDR3 coding sequence is TGTGCCAGCAGCCCTGCGACCAACAGAAGAGACTACGAGCAGTACTTC.

This clone has a single count. The chain uses TRBV11-2 and TRBJ2-5; TRBD1 aligns across 10 bases. The ends lost 5 bases at V and 2 bases at J; junction bases unmatched: 8. CDR1 and CDR2 from the germline V gene are SGHAT and FQNNGV. The CDR3 runs 16 residues. CDR3: CASSPRQGAIQETQYF. Written as DNA, the CDR3 is TGTGCCAGCAGCCCACGACAGGGGGCGATACAAGAGACCCAGTACTTC. The full variable domain, completed using reference TRBV11-2 and TRBJ2-5, is EAGVAQSPRYKIIEKRQSVAFWCNPISGHATLYWYQQILGQGPKLLIQFQNNGVVDDSQLPKDRFSAERLKGVDSTLKIQPAKLEDSAVYLCASSPRQGAIQETQYFGPGTRLLVL.

The chain couples TRBV9 to TRBJ1-4, with 7 positions matching TRBD1. The J segment lost 3 bases and the V segment lost 0 bases, leaving 2 bases of the junction unmatched. Germline values: CDR1 SGDLS, CDR2 YYNGEE. This CDR3 has 15 residues. As DNA, the CDR3 is TGTGCCAGCAGCGTAGAGACAGGGTCTAATGAAAAACTGTTTTTT. The encoded protein is CASSVETGSNEKLFF.

The V gene is TRBV7-9, the J gene TRBJ1-5, with 10 bases matching TRBD1. This CDR3 comprises 15 residues. Trimming removed 4 bases from V and 5 bases from J; junction bases left unmatched: 5. Per the germline V gene, CDR1 is SEHNR and CDR2 is FQNEAQ (reference sequence). The CDR3 bases are TGTGCCAGCAGCTCGGGACAGGGGAAAGATCAGCCCCAGCATTTT. Amino acids: CASSSGQGKDQPQHF.

The chain is built from TRBV19 and TRBJ2-2; D might be TRBD2 (6 bases). Germline-derived CDR1 and CDR2 are LNHDA and SQIVND (reference sequence). V lost 5 bases and J lost 6, with 13 bases in between. The CDR3 has 14 residues. The CDR3 DNA is TGTGCCAGTAGTTGGACGGGGGTGGCCGGGGAGCTGTTTTTT. It specifies CASSWTGVAGELFF. Based on the CDR3 plus reference TRBV19 and TRBJ2-2, the full variable domain is DGGITQSPKYLFRKEGQNVTLSCEQNLNHDAMYWYRQDPGQGLRLIYYSQIVNDFQKGDIAEGYSVSREKKESFPLTVTSAQKNPTAFYLCASSWTGVAGELFFGEGSRLTVL.

In its sample, this clone was seen a few times. The rearrangement joins TRBV24-1 to TRBJ1-5; 8 nucleotides align to TRBD1. Per the germline V gene, CDR1 is KGHDR and CDR2 is SFDVKD. The CDR3 is 18 amino acids. The V and J ends lost 10 bases and 0 bases, in that order; junction bases with no gene match: 16. CDR3 DNA: TGTGCCACTCCCCCCCGGGACAGGAATCATTATAGCAATCAGCCCCAGCATTTT. This translates into CATPPRDRNHYSNQPQHF.

Comment on this clone: Other DNA variants within this sample encode the same CDR3. The genes are TRBV6-6 and TRBJ1-2, with 9 bases aligning to TRBD1. CDR3 length: 16 residues. V lost 4 bases and J lost 5; bases outside the gene matches: 11. Germline lookup yields CDR1 MNHNY and CDR2 SVGAGI (reference sequence). The CDR3 here is CASSSPGTGGRYGYTF. Here the CDR3 DNA reads TGTGCCAGCAGTTCCCCCGGTACAGGGGGCAGGTATGGCTACACCTTC.

This clone has a single count. The V and J genes are TRBV21-1 and TRBJ2-3; TRBD2, the D gene given by the table, was not confirmed from the DNA. TRBV21-1 is described as a pseudogene. The CDR3 is made up of 19 amino acids. The CDR3, as DNA: TGTGCCAGCAGCAGCAAAGTGGGGGGGGGTCCCGGCTGCACAGATACGCAGTATTTT. This gives the protein CASSSKVGGGPGCTDTQYF.

The chain carries TRBV19 and TRBJ2-3; 9 nucleotides line up with TRBD2. The V gene end was trimmed by 7 bases and the J gene end by 3 bases; junction bases not matched to a gene: 5. The CDR3 is 14 amino acids. The germline gives CDR1 LNHDA, CDR2 SQIVND (reference sequence). This CDR3 is CASNSGRGTDTQYF. CDR3 coding DNA: TGTGCCAGTAATAGCGGGAGAGGGACAGATACGCAGTATTTT.

CDR3 protein: CASSGPIGEQYF. The CDR3 region has the DNA TGTGCCAGCAGCGGGCCGATTGGCGAGCAGTACTTC. V is TRBV11-3 and J is TRBJ2-7; D is unclear. The CDR3 has 12 residues. The germline CDR1 and CDR2 sequences are SGHNT and YENEEA. V lost 5 bases, J lost 6 bases, and 11 bases lay in between.

The J gene is TRBJ1-5, the V gene TRBV24-1, with a tentative D call TRBD1 (5 bases). This CDR3 comprises 11 residues. Germline CDR1 and CDR2: KGHDR and SFDVKD. The germline V and J ends were trimmed by 5 bases and 11 bases, with 9 bases remaining between them. The DNA of the CDR3 is TGTGCCACCAGTGTGGGGGGTACCCAGCATTTT. It codes for CATSVGGTQHF.

The chain employs TRBV18 and TRBJ1-2; D is perhaps TRBD1 (5 bases). The CDR3 totals 14 residues. Trimming removed 5 bases from V and 2 bases from J, with 12 bases in between. Germline loops: CDR1 KGHSH, CDR2 LQKENI. The CDR3 nucleotides read TGTGCCAGCTCAGTATCGACAGACAACTATGGCTACACCTTC. Encoded protein: CASSVSTDNYGYTF.

The chain recombines TRBV24-1 with TRBJ2-1; 12 nucleotides match TRBD1. Germline CDR1 is KGHDR and CDR2 is SFDVKD. The CDR3 spans 15 residues. The V gene end was trimmed by 4 bases and the J gene end by 10 bases; junction bases not matched to a gene: 7. The CDR3 region is CATSERDRGRREQFF. The CDR3 DNA follows: TGTGCCACCAGTGAGAGGGACAGGGGGCGGAGAGAGCAGTTCTTC.

The chain has TRBV10-1 and TRBJ1-6; D is unresolved. CDR1 and CDR2 (germline): WNHNN, SYGVQD (reference sequence). The CDR3 runs 14 residues. V lost 9 bases to trimming and J lost 3 bases, with 12 bases between them. CDR3 protein: CARRVRIYNSPLHF. The CDR3 coding sequence is TGCGCCAGGAGGGTGCGGATCTATAATTCACCCCTCCACTTT.

This clone appeared many times. The CDR3 DNA reads TGTGCCAGCAGCCTAACAGGGGGCGCTAACACTGAAGCTTTCTTT. Its translation: CASSLTGGANTEAFF. The J gene is TRBJ1-1, the V gene TRBV5-4; TRBD1 aligns across 9 bases. V shed 4 bases and J 2 bases; nucleotides not matched to a gene: 6. CDR3 length equals 15 residues. Germline V gene data show CDR1 as SGHNT and CDR2 as YYREEE (reference sequence).

This clone was observed a handful of times. The chain links TRBV6-5 to TRBJ2-2; D is perhaps TRBD2 (7 bases). The CDR3 consists of 14 residues. The V gene lost 6 bases and the J gene lost 4 bases, with 12 bases spanning the gap. Germline lookup yields CDR1 MNHEY and CDR2 SVGAGI. The CDR3 here is CASRRGALTGELFF. CDR3 coding DNA: TGTGCCAGCAGACGGGGGGCGCTCACCGGGGAGCTGTTTTTT.

The chain joins TRBV29-1 to TRBJ2-2; D uncertain. The germline V and J ends were trimmed by 6 bases and 0 bases, with 14 bases remaining between them. The CDR3 is 15 residues long. Germline CDR1 SQVTM, CDR2 ANQGSEA. DNA of the CDR3: TGCAGCGTATTGGTCGCCAGGACGAACACCGGGGAGCTGTTTTTT. This encodes CSVLVARTNTGELFF.

This clone turned up a few times. The chain recombines TRBV27 with TRBJ1-2, with unresolved D. V shed 4 bases and J shed 5 bases, with 14 bases lying between them. CDR1 and CDR2 (germline): MNHEY, SMNVEV (reference sequence). The length of the CDR3 is 14 residues. The CDR3 nucleotides are TGTGCCAGCAGTTCCCTCCTTTCCGGGTATGGCTACACCTTC. It codes for CASSSLLSGYGYTF.